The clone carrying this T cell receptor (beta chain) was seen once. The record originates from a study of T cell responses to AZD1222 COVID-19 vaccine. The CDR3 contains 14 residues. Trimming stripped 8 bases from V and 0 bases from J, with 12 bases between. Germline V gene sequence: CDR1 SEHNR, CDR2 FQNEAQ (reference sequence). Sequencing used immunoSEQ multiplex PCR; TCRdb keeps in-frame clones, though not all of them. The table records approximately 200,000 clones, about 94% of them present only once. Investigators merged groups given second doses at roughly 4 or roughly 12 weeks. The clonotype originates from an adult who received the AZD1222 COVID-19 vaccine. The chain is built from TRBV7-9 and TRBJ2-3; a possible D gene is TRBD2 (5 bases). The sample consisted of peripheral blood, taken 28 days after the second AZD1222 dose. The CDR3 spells CASGPRGSTDTQYF. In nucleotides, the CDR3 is TGTGCCAGCGGCCCGCGCGGGAGCACAGATACGCAGTATTTT.